The source of this T cell receptor beta chain is a study of blood T cell repertoires in COVID-19. Study in general: The United States, Italy and Spain provided the acute and convalescent COVID-19 samples. T cells, B-cell-depleted T cells, or PBMCs supplied cDNA or gDNA.

The Seattle patients, enrolled during active infection, were followed longitudinally. The V and J ends lost 0 bases and 2 bases respectively, with 8 bases between them. The CDR3 totals 14 residues. Germline-derived CDR1 and CDR2 are SGHRS and YFSETQ. Of note for this clone: The same CDR3 also results from other DNA sequences found in this sample.

Original processing notes: For nucleated cells, counts were estimated from reference gene primer amplification. TCRdb keeps only in-frame clones here, not all; method: immunoSEQ multiplex PCR. V and J calls and clone size are copied from that table; D and trimming were computed from the DNA. There are some 290,000 clones in the sample; nearly 90% occur only once, and 1% lies in the top ten. The TCR comes from a woman in her thirties or forties with COVID-19, enrolled during active disease. This chain links TRBV5-1 with TRBJ1-1; tentative D call: TRBD1 (5 bases). What was sequenced was peripheral blood. Here the CDR3 DNA reads TGCGCCAGCAGCTTGGTGCAGGGAAACACTGAAGCTTTCTTT. Protein: CASSLVQGNTEAFF.